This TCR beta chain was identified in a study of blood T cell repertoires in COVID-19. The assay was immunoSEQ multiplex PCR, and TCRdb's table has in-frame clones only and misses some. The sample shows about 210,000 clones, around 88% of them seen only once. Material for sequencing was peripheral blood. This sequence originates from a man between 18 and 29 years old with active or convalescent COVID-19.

CDR3 sequence: CSAASVYEQYF. CDR3 in DNA: TGCAGTGCTGCCTCGGTCTACGAGCAGTACTTC. The chain links TRBV20-1 to TRBJ2-7; D not certain. Trimming pared 5 bases from V and 3 bases from J, leaving 8 bases between. CDR1 is DFQATT, CDR2 SNEGSKA, per germline (reference sequence). The CDR3 spans 11 residues.